Listed below are T cell receptor beta chains from one sample, sequenced in a study of OX40 agonist ivuxolimab in advanced cancers. Assay: immunoSEQ multiplex PCR; the TCRdb copy retains only in-frame clones and omits some. The sample lists more than 50,000 clones, just over 90% occurring once. This specimen was CD4+ or CD8+ T cells sorted from blood, taken in a trial of the OX40 agonist ivuxolimab. The source of these receptors is an adult with an advanced solid tumor such as melanoma, head and neck, liver or kidney cancer. Each CDR3 is given with its conserved first and last residue. The D gene is left open where the match is weak. Clone size is stated in some rows and not others, as once, few, many or a class when expanded.

D	size	V	J	DNA	CDR3
.	.	TRBV11-2	TRBJ2-2	TGTGCCAGCACCACTCCTGCGGGGGCGGACACCGGGGAGCTGTTTTTT	CASTTPAGADTGELFF
.	.	TRBV4-1	TRBJ2-7	TGCGCCAGCAGCCCCCTGGGAGTAGGGTCCTACGAGCAGTACTTC	CASSPLGVGSYEQYF
.	.	TRBV7-9	TRBJ2-1	TGTGCCAGCAGCTTAGTGGCAGGGGTGTATAATGAGCAGTTCTTC	CASSLVAGVYNEQFF
.	.	TRBV28	TRBJ1-5	TGTGCCAGCAGTTTAGACGGTTGGAATCAGCCCCAGCATTTT	CASSLDGWNQPQHF
.	.	TRBV27	TRBJ2-7	TGTGCCAGCAGGCCCGGGACTGCTTTCTACGAGCAGTACTTC	CASRPGTAFYEQYF
.	.	TRBV19	TRBJ1-1	TGTGCCACAACAGGGTTTGCGAAGTCGGACACTGAAGCTTTCTTT	CATTGFAKSDTEAFF
.	.	TRBV27	TRBJ1-2	TGTGCCAGCCAAGCCGCAGCTAACTATGGCTACACCTTC	CASQAAANYGYTF
.	.	TRBV5-6	TRBJ1-1	TGTGCCAGCAGCTTTAGGGACACTGAAGCTTTCTTT	CASSFRDTEAFF
.	.	TRBV5-6	TRBJ1-5	TGTGCCAGCAGCTTGGGGGCAGGCGGGGGCGGTCAGCCCCAGCATTTT	CASSLGAGGGGQPQHF
.	.	TRBV4-1	TRBJ1-5	TGCGCCAGCAGCCAGAACAGTGGGGAGAGCAATCAGCCCCAGCATTTT	CASSQNSGESNQPQHF
.	.	TRBV10-3	TRBJ2-5	TGTGCCTCACACGGGACTCTCGGGGAGACCCAGTACTTC	CASHGTLGETQYF
TRBD1	.	TRBV5-8	TRBJ2-6	TGTGCCAGCAGCTTGCGGACAGGGTCTGGGGCCAACGTCCTGACTTTC	CASSLRTGSGANVLTF
.	.	TRBV13	TRBJ2-3	TGTGCCAGCAGCCCAGGGGGGATGACAGATACGCAGTATTTT	CASSPGGMTDTQYF
.	.	TRBV2	TRBJ1-1	TGTGCCAGCAGTTGGGGGGGCGGGTCGGTGACTGAAGCTTTCTTT	CASSWGGGSVTEAFF
TRBD2	.	TRBV7-9	TRBJ2-5	TGTGCCAGCAGCTTAGTCGGGGGGTACTACCAAGAGACCCAGTACTTC	CASSLVGGYYQETQYF
.	.	TRBV28	TRBJ1-2	TGTGCCAGCAGTTCCCTCCGGGGTAGGGGCAACTATGGCTACACCTTC	CASSSLRGRGNYGYTF
.	.	TRBV5-1	TRBJ2-2	TGCGCCAGCAGCTTGGCCACGGGGGTAGCGTGGAACACCGGGGAGCTGTTTTTT	CASSLATGVAWNTGELFF
TRBD2	.	TRBV15	TRBJ2-5	TGTGCCACCAGCTATACTAGCGGACAAGAGACCCAGTACTTC	CATSYTSGQETQYF
.	.	TRBV7-9	TRBJ2-1	TGTGCCAGCAGCTTGGGTAGTAGGGGGGATGAGCAGTTCTTC	CASSLGSRGDEQFF
TRBD1	.	TRBV19	TRBJ2-2	TGTGCCAGTATTACTCGGGACAGGGCTTTCACCGGGGAGCTGTTTTTT	CASITRDRAFTGELFF
TRBD1	.	TRBV6-1	TRBJ2-7	TGTGCCAGCAGCAAGGGACAGGGTGCCTACGAGCAGTACTTC	CASSKGQGAYEQYF
.	.	TRBV6-1	TRBJ1-3	TGTGCCAGCAATCCTGGAAACACCATATATTTT	CASNPGNTIYF
TRBD2	.	TRBV9	TRBJ2-3	TGTGCCAGCAGCCCCAACGGCGGGGGGGGCACAGATACGCAGTATTTT	CASSPNGGGGTDTQYF
TRBD1	.	TRBV27	TRBJ2-3	TGTGCCAGCAAATGGGGACAGGGGGGCGATACGCAGTATTTT	CASKWGQGGDTQYF
.	few	TRBV10-1	TRBJ1-5	TGCGCCAGCAGTGAATCGGGCAATCAGCCCCAGCATTTT	CASSESGNQPQHF
.	.	TRBV25-1	TRBJ2-2	TGTGCCAGCAGTGCGGAGTCAAGAGCCGGGGAGCTGTTTTTT	CASSAESRAGELFF
.	.	TRBV29-1	TRBJ1-3	TGCAGCGTTGCGGACACGAGCTCTGGAAACACCATATATTTT	CSVADTSSGNTIYF
.	.	TRBV30	TRBJ1-1	TGTGCCTGGAGTCTAGGACACGTGAACACTGAAGCTTTCTTT	CAWSLGHVNTEAFF